The subject of this entry is one TCR beta chain. The antigen is not known. This CDR3 is 14 amino acids long. The V gene lost 1 base and the J gene lost 3 bases, with 10 bases spanning the gap. Germline CDR1 and CDR2: MGHRA and YSYEKL. This sample stems from a study of T cell responses to AZD1222 COVID-19 vaccine. Study-level points and caveats: Once two AZD1222 doses were given, Spike-specific TCR breadth and depth went up. Dominant CD4 TCR responses targeted spike regions 160-218 and 743-854. Nearly half of the spike-specific TCRs reportedly recognize variant regions that carry no mutations.

Second-dose intervals of approximately 4 or approximately 12 weeks were pooled. Produced via immunoSEQ multiplex PCR; TCRdb's table is partial and in-frame only. The sample contains some 130,000 clones, 85% to 95% of which appear only once. The chain uses TRBV4-1 and TRBJ2-7; tentatively, D is TRBD1 (5 bases). The sequence derives from an adult who received the AZD1222 COVID-19 vaccine. The sample consisted of peripheral blood, taken 28 days after the second AZD1222 dose. The CDR3 nucleotides read TGCGCCAGCAGCCAAGGTAGGACATACTACGAGCAGTACTTC. Protein product: CASSQGRTYYEQYF.